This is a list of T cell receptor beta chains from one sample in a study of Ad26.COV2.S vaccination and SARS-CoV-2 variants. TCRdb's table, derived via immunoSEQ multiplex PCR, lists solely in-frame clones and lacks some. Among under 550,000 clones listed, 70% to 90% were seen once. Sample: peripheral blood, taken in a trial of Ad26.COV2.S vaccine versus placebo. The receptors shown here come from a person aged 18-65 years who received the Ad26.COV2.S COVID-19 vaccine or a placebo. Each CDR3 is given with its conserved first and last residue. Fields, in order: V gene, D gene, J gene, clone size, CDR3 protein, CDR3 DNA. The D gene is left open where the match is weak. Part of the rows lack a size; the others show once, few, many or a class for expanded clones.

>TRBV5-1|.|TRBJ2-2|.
CASRAGQTNTGELFF
TGCGCCAGCAGGGCGGGACAGACTAACACCGGGGAGCTGTTTTTT
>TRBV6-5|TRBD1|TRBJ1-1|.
CASRSDRATEAFF
TGTGCCAGCAGATCTGACAGGGCCACTGAAGCTTTCTTT
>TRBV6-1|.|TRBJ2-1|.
CASSESQGQVHEQFF
TGTGCCAGCAGTGAAAGCCAGGGTCAAGTCCATGAGCAGTTCTTC
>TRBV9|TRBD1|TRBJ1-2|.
CASSTGQGSYGYTF
TGTGCCAGCAGCACGGGACAGGGGAGCTATGGCTACACCTTC
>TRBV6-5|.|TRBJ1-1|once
CASSYLSLNTEAFF
TGTGCCAGCAGTTACCTATCATTGAACACTGAAGCTTTCTTT
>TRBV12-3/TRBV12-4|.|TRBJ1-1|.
CASREQGFTEAFF
TGTGCCAGCAGAGAACAGGGTTTCACTGAAGCTTTCTTT
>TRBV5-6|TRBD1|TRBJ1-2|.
CASSLGTGGPNYGYTF
TGTGCCAGCAGCTTGGGGACAGGGGGACCTAACTATGGCTACACCTTC
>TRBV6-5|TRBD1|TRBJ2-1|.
CASSRTGENEQFF
TGTGCCAGCAGTAGGACAGGGGAAAATGAGCAGTTCTTC
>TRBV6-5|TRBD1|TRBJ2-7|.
CASRRGQGSSYEQYF
TGTGCCAGCAGACGTGGACAGGGAAGCTCCTACGAGCAGTACTTC
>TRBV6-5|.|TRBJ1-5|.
CASSRKGDQPQHF
TGTGCCAGCAGTCGGAAGGGAGATCAGCCCCAGCATTTT
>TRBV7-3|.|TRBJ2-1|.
CASSLFWDNEQFF
TGTGCCAGCAGCTTATTTTGGGACAATGAGCAGTTCTTC
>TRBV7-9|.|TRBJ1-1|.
CASSLEGLWRTEAFF
TGTGCCAGCAGCTTAGAAGGGCTTTGGCGCACTGAAGCTTTCTTT
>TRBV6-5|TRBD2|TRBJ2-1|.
CASRSGGAGYNEQFF
TGTGCCAGCAGGTCCGGGGGGGCAGGCTACAATGAGCAGTTCTTC
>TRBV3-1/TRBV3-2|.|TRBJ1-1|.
CASSQIGGITEAFF
TGTGCCAGCAGCCAAATAGGGGGTATCACTGAAGCTTTCTTT
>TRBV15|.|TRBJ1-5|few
CATSRVPGSNQPQHF
TGTGCCACCAGCAGAGTTCCCGGGTCCAATCAGCCCCAGCATTTT
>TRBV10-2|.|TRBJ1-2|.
CASSETKIYGYTF
TGCGCCAGCAGTGAGACAAAGATTTATGGCTACACCTTC
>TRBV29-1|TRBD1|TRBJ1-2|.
CSGKQGAHGYTF
TGCAGCGGGAAACAGGGGGCTCATGGCTACACCTTC
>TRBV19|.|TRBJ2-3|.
CASSIGGLAGDTQYF
TGTGCCAGTAGTATCGGGGGATTAGCCGGAGATACGCAGTATTTT
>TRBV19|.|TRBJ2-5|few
CASSMLRGQSKETQYF
TGTGCCAGTAGTATGCTCCGGGGCCAAAGTAAAGAGACCCAGTACTTC
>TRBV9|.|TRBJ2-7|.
CASSGGGAGLLGEQYF
TGTGCCAGCAGCGGAGGCGGGGCAGGGCTTTTGGGGGAGCAGTACTTC
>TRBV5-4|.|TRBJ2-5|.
CASSLERGQETQYF
TGTGCCAGCAGCTTAGAACGGGGGCAAGAGACCCAGTACTTC
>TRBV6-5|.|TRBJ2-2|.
CASSYPTAGELFF
TGTGCCAGCAGTTACCCTACCGCCGGGGAGCTGTTTTTT
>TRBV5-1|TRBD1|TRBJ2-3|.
CASSLRPGDRDTDTQYF
TGCGCCAGCAGCTTGCGTCCCGGGGACAGGGACACAGATACGCAGTATTTT
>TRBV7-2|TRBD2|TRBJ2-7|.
CASSPWTSGYEQYF
TGTGCCAGCAGCCCATGGACTAGCGGCTACGAGCAGTACTTC
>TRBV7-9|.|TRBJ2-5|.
CASSLGFRGGETQYF
TGTGCCAGCAGCTTAGGCTTCCGGGGCGGGGAGACCCAGTACTTC
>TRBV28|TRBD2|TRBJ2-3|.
CASSAGSGGSTDTQYF
TGTGCCAGCAGCGCCGGTAGCGGGGGGAGCACAGATACGCAGTATTTT
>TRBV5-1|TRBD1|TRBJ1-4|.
CASSLGTGSGEKLFF
TGCGCCAGCAGCTTGGGGACAGGGAGCGGAGAAAAACTGTTTTTT
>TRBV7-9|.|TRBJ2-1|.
CASSLDREGDEQFF
TGTGCCAGCAGCTTAGACCGGGAAGGCGATGAGCAGTTCTTC